This is a list of T cell receptor beta chains from one sample in a study of human thymus T cells. Profiled with immunoSEQ multiplex PCR; TCRdb holds only in-frame clones, not every one. Of some 120,000 clones listed, about 95% are singletons. Sequences were obtained from thymus tissue. All receptors derive from a boy under two years old with a congenital heart defect but otherwise immunologically healthy. The CDR3 runs from the conserved cysteine through the conserved F or W. D genes are given only for firm matches. Some rows mark clone size as missing; the rest say once, few, many or name a class of expanded clone.

>TRBJ2-7|-|TRBV4-1|-
CASSQGAREYYEQYF
TGCGCCAGCAGCCAAGGTGCCAGGGAATACTACGAGCAGTACTTC
>TRBJ2-1|-|TRBV28|TRBD2
CASSVGLAGGNEQFF
TGTGCCAGCAGTGTCGGACTAGCGGGGGGGAATGAGCAGTTCTTC
>TRBJ2-5|once|TRBV9|-
CASSVMDCQETQYF
TGTGCCAGCAGCGTGATGGACTGTCAAGAGACCCAGTACTTC
>TRBJ1-3|once|TRBV7-6|-
CASSLGGRHSGNTIYF
TGTGCCAGCAGCTTAGGGGGACGGCACTCTGGAAACACCATATATTTT
>TRBJ1-1|-|TRBV6-6|-
CASSYSRIRAEAFF
TGTGCCAGCAGTTACTCTCGGATAAGGGCTGAAGCTTTCTTT
>TRBJ1-2|-|TRBV5-1|TRBD1
CASSHKTGGTPLPNYGYTF
TGCGCCAGCAGCCATAAGACAGGGGGCACACCCTTGCCTAACTATGGCTACACCTTC
>TRBJ2-1|once|TRBV5-4|TRBD1
CASSARDRGLWNEQFF
TGTGCCAGCAGCGCCCGGGACAGGGGGCTTTGGAATGAGCAGTTCTTC
>TRBJ1-1|-|TRBV30|-
CAWSVSRNTEAFF
TGTGCCTGGAGTGTATCCCGGAACACTGAAGCTTTCTTT
>TRBJ2-3|-|TRBV4-1|-
CASSQDAGQNTDTQYF
TGCGCCAGCAGCCAAGATGCGGGGCAGAACACAGATACGCAGTATTTT
>TRBJ1-1|-|TRBV30|TRBD1
CAWSASGGGMNTEAFF
TGTGCCTGGAGTGCCTCAGGGGGGGGGATGAACACTGAAGCTTTCTTT
>TRBJ1-6|-|TRBV14|-
CASSQDQGSSYNSPLHF
TGTGCCAGCAGCCAAGATCAGGGAAGCTCCTATAATTCACCCCTCCACTTT
>TRBJ2-2|-|TRBV5-4|-
CASSLVRPAPNTGELFF
TGTGCCAGCAGCTTGGTTCGGCCGGCCCCGAACACCGGGGAGCTGTTTTTT
>TRBJ2-4|once|TRBV5-1|-
CASSLEGLAGNIQYF
TGCGCCAGCAGCTTGGAGGGTCTAGCCGGGAACATTCAGTACTTC
>TRBJ1-1|-|TRBV28|-
CASLGTRERENTEAFF
TGTGCCAGTTTGGGAACCAGGGAAAGAGAGAACACTGAAGCTTTCTTT
>TRBJ2-7|-|TRBV5-6|TRBD2
CAGSLGRGINPWPYEQYF
TGTGCCGGCAGCTTAGGGAGGGGAATAAACCCCTGGCCCTACGAGCAGTACTTC
>TRBJ1-5|-|TRBV28|TRBD1
CASSTTGDSNQPQHF
TGTGCCAGCAGCACCACAGGGGATAGCAATCAGCCCCAGCATTTT
>TRBJ2-5|-|TRBV7-7|-
CASSVGLGQETQYF
TGTGCCAGCAGCGTAGGACTGGGCCAAGAGACCCAGTACTTC
>TRBJ2-7|-|TRBV28|-
CASSLFPGYEQYF
TGTGCCAGCAGTTTATTTCCCGGGTACGAGCAGTACTTC
>TRBJ2-7|-|TRBV14|-
CASSQAKTSGYEQYF
TGTGCCAGCAGCCAAGCGAAAACAAGCGGGTACGAGCAGTACTTC
>TRBJ2-2|-|TRBV10-1|-
CASSEGNTGELFF
TGCGCCAGCAGTGAGGGGAACACCGGGGAGCTGTTTTTT
>TRBJ2-3|once|TRBV30|TRBD2
CAWSVTGTSGVTDTQYF
TGTGCCTGGAGTGTAACGGGGACTAGCGGGGTCACAGATACGCAGTATTTT
>TRBJ2-6|-|TRBV6-1|-
CASSEIGGFLGANVLTF
TGTGCCAGCAGTGAAATAGGGGGTTTTCTGGGGGCCAACGTCCTGACTTTC
>TRBJ1-2|-|TRBV6-1|-
CASSPGNRGYGYTF
TGTGCCAGCAGTCCGGGGAACAGAGGCTATGGCTACACCTTC
>TRBJ2-5|-|TRBV28|TRBD1
CASSHPRPGQGMRTQYF
TGTGCCAGCAGCCACCCCCGACCGGGACAGGGGATGCGGACCCAGTACTTC
>TRBJ2-7|-|TRBV30|-
CAGGLGEQYF
TGTGCCGGGGGCCTGGGAGAGCAGTACTTC
>TRBJ2-7|-|TRBV14|TRBD2
CATRGTSSYEQYF
TGTGCCACCCGGGGGACTAGCTCCTACGAGCAGTACTTC
>TRBJ2-3|once|TRBV2|-
CASSGILALSTDTQYF
TGTGCCAGCAGTGGGATCCTAGCGCTCAGCACAGATACGCAGTATTTT
>TRBJ1-2|-|TRBV5-4|TRBD1
CASSLEDRGLSGYGYTF
TGTGCCAGCAGCTTGGAGGACAGGGGGCTATCGGGATATGGCTACACCTTC
>TRBJ2-3|-|TRBV5-1|-
CASSPTRAFVSGGDTQYF
TGCGCCAGCAGCCCAACCCGGGCCTTCGTTTCGGGTGGAGATACGCAGTATTTT
>TRBJ2-7|-|TRBV5-4|TRBD2
CASSSSGGNYEQYF
TGTGCCAGCAGCTCTAGCGGGGGGAACTACGAGCAGTACTTC
>TRBJ1-2|-|TRBV5-5|-
CASSLGRNGYTF
TGTGCCAGCAGCTTGGGTCGGAATGGCTACACCTTC
>TRBJ2-4|-|TRBV7-9|-
CASSFDLAKNIQYF
TGTGCCAGCAGCTTCGACCTAGCCAAAAACATTCAGTACTTC
>TRBJ2-7|-|TRBV10-2|TRBD2
CASTAGVEGMVYF
TGCGCCAGCACTGCGGGGGTAGAGGGAATGGTGTACTTC
>TRBJ2-3|-|TRBV30|-
CAWSVRAGEPWGDTQYF
TGTGCCTGGAGTGTACGTGCAGGTGAGCCCTGGGGCGATACGCAGTATTTT
>TRBJ2-1|-|TRBV6-6|-
CASSPGWGEQFF
TGTGCCAGCAGCCCCGGGTGGGGTGAGCAGTTCTTC
>TRBJ2-3|-|TRBV5-6|-
CASSLVAADTQYF
TGTGCCAGCAGCTTAGTAGCCGCCGATACGCAGTATTTT
>TRBJ2-6|-|TRBV7-2|-
CASSRGAGTLSGANVLTF
TGTGCCAGCAGCCGGGGCGCAGGCACCTTAAGTGGGGCCAACGTCCTGACTTTC
>TRBJ1-5|-|TRBV6-5|TRBD1
CASSYSTGANQPQHF
TGTGCCAGCAGTTACTCGACAGGGGCGAATCAGCCCCAGCATTTT
>TRBJ2-5|-|TRBV5-8|-
CASSLTGWKTQYF
TGTGCCAGCAGCTTGACGGGGTGGAAGACCCAGTACTTC
>TRBJ1-2|-|TRBV28|-
CASSATSLTGPRGYTF
TGTGCCAGCAGTGCCACGAGCCTGACCGGGCCACGGGGCTACACCTTC
>TRBJ2-7|-|TRBV28|-
CASSLGAPGSYEQYF
TGTGCCAGCAGTTTAGGAGCCCCTGGGTCCTACGAGCAGTACTTC
>TRBJ2-7|-|TRBV29-1|-
CSVTLPRKVGSSYEQYF
TGCAGCGTAACTCTCCCCCGAAAAGTTGGGTCTAGCTACGAGCAGTACTTC
>TRBJ2-5|-|TRBV7-2|-
CASSLRNWDETQYF
TGTGCCAGCAGCTTACGGAATTGGGATGAGACCCAGTACTTC
>TRBJ2-1|-|TRBV6-1|-
CASTAPGTGYNEQFF
TGTGCCAGCACCGCACCGGGGACCGGGTACAATGAGCAGTTCTTC
>TRBJ2-7|-|TRBV5-4|TRBD2
CASSGGDHRYEQYF
TGTGCCAGCAGCGGGGGGGACCACCGCTACGAGCAGTACTTC
>TRBJ1-1|-|TRBV15|-
CATGGTEAFF
TGTGCCACCGGCGGCACTGAAGCTTTCTTT
>TRBJ2-3|-|TRBV7-2|TRBD2
CASSCGSSSGATDTQYF
TGTGCCAGCAGCTGCGGTTCGTCGAGCGGGGCCACAGATACGCAGTATTTT
>TRBJ2-1|-|TRBV5-4|-
CASSFMGYNEQFF
TGTGCCAGCAGCTTCATGGGCTACAATGAGCAGTTCTTC